This T cell receptor (beta chain) originates from a study of shared clonotypes between healthy human individuals. General observations from the study: Researchers sampled only blood; tissue repertoires likely differ.

The germline V gene encodes CDR1 LNHDA and CDR2 SQIVND (reference sequence). With 4 bases clipped from V and 8 bases from J, the junction kept 9 bases outside the gene matches. The CDR3 totals 15 residues. TCRdb's copy holds only in-frame clones and misses some; the assay was immunoSEQ multiplex PCR. The sample lists fewer than 1.6 million clones; 97% to 99% were seen once. Regarding this clone: As yet, its antigen is unknown.

This sequence was found in a man aged 25 to 40 in good health. V usage is TRBV19 and J usage is TRBJ1-2; 11 nucleotides line up with TRBD1. Sequenced input: naive CD4+ T cells sorted from blood. Stated subset: CD45RA+ positively selected. DNA of the CDR3: TGTGCCAGTAGTACTGGGACAGGGGGACGATTCGGCTACACCTTC. It is translated as CASSTGTGGRFGYTF.